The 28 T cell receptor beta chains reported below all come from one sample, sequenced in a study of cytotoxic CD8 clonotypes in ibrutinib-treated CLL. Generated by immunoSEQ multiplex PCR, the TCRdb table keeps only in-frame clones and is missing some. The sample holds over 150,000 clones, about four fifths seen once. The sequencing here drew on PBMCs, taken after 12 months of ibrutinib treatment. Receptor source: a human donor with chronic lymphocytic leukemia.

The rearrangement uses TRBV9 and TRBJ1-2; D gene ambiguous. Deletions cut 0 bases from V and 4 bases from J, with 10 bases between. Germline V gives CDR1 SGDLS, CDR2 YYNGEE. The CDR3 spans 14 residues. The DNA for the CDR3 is TGTGCCAGCAGCGTAGGTATCGCCGGCTATGGCTACACCTTC. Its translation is CASSVGIAGYGYTF.

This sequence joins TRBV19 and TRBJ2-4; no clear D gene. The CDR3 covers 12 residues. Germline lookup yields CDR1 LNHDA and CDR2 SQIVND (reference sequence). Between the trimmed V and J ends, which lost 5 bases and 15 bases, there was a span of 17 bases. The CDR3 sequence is CASSPTQLFLYF. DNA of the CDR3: TGTGCCAGTAGTCCCACCCAGCTCTTTCTGTACTTC.

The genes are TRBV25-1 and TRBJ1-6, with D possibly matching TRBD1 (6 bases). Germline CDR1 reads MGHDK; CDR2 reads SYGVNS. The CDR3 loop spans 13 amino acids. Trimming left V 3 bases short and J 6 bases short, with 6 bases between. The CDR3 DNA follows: TGTGCCAGCAGTGAGGGGGCTAATTCACCCCTCCACTTT. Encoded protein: CASSEGANSPLHF.

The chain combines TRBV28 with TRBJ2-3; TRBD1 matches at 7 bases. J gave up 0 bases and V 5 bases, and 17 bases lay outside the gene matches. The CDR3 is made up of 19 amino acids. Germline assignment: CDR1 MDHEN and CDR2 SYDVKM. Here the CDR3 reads CASSDGTAIDPSSTDTQYF. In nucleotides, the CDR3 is TGTGCCAGCAGTGACGGGACAGCGATCGATCCCTCTAGCACAGATACGCAGTATTTT.

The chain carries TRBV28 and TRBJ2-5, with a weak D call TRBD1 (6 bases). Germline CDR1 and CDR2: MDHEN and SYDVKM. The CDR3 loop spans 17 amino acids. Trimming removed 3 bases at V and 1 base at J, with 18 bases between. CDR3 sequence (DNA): TGTGCCAGCAGTTTTAATCCTCTTGGACAGTCCCAAGAGACCCAGTACTTC. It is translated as CASSFNPLGQSQETQYF.

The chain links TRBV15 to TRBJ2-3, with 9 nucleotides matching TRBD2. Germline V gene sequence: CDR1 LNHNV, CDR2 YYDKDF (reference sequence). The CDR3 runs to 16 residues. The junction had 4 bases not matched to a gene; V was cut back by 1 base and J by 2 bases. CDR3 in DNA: TGTGCCACCAGCAGAGGTAGCGGGGGACTCACAGATACGCAGTATTTT. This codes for CATSRGSGGLTDTQYF.

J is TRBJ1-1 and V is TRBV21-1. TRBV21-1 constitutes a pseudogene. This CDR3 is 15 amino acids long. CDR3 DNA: TGTGCCAGCAGCAAAGTAGGGGGGGCAGGTACTGAAGCTTTCTTT. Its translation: CASSKVGGAGTEAFF.

The CDR3 sequence: CASSISRFQPQHF. The CDR3 DNA reads TGTGCCAGTAGTATCAGTAGATTCCAGCCCCAGCATTTT. The rearrangement links TRBV19 to TRBJ1-5; D remains ambiguous. The germline V gene encodes CDR1 LNHDA and CDR2 SQIVND (reference sequence). The CDR3 loop spans 13 amino acids. V dropped 3 bases and J dropped 7 bases, with 10 bases sitting between them.

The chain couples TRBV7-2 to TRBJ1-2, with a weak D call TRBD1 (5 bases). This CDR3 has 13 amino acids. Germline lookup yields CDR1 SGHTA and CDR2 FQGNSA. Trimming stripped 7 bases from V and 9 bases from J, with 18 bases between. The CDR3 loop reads CASTIARGARYTF. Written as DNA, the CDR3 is TGTGCCAGCACAATTGCGAGGGGCGCGCGCTACACCTTC. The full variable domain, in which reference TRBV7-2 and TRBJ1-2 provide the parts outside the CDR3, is GAGVSQSPSNKVTEKGKDVELRCDPISGHTALYWYRQSLGQGLEFLIYFQGNSAPDKSGLPSDRFSAERTGGSVSTLTIQRTQQEDSAVYLCASTIARGARYTFGSGTRLTVV.

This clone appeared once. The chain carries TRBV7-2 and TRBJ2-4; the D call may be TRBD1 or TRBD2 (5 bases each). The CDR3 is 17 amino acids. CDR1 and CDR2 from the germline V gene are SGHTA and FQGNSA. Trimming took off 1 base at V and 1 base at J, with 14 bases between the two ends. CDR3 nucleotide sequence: TGTGCCAGCAGCTTAGGAGGGGTTGGACGGGCCAAAAACATTCAGTACTTC. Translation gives CASSLGGVGRAKNIQYF. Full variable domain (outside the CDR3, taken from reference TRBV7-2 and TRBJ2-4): GAGVSQSPSNKVTEKGKDVELRCDPISGHTALYWYRQSLGQGLEFLIYFQGNSAPDKSGLPSDRFSAERTGGSVSTLTIQRTQQEDSAVYLCASSLGGVGRAKNIQYFGAGTRLSVL.

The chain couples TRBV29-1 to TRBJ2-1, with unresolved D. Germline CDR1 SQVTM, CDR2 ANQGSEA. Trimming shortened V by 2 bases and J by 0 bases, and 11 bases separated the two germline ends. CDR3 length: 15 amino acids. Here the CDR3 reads CSVEQDPSSYNEQFF. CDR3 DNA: TGCAGCGTTGAACAGGATCCATCCTCCTACAATGAGCAGTTCTTC.

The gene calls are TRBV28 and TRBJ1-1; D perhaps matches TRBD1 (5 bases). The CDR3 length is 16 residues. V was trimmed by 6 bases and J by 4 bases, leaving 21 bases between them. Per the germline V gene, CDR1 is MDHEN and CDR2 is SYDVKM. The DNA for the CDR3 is TGTGCCAGCAGCCTTTCTGGGGGGATTTTAAGCACTGAAGCTTTCTTT. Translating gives CASSLSGGILSTEAFF.

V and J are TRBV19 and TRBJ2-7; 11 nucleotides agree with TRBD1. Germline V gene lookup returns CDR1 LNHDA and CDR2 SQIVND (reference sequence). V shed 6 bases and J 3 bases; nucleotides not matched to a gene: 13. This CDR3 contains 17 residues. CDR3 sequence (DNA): TGTGCCAGTAGGCGATCTGGACAGGGGGCTTTTTTCTACGAGCAGTACTTC. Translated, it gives CASRRSGQGAFFYEQYF.

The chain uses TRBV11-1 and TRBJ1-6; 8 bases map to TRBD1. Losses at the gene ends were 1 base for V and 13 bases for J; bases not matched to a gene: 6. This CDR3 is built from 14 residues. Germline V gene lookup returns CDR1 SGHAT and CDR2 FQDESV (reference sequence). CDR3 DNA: TGTGCCAGCAGCTTAGGGGCAGGGGGCCGGCCCCTCCACTTT. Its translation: CASSLGAGGRPLHF.

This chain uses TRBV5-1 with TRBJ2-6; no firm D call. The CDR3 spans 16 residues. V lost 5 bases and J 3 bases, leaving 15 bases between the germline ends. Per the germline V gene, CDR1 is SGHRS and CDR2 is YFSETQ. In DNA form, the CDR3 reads TGCGCCAGCAGGGTGGCAGATACAATTGGGGCCAACGTCCTGACTTTC. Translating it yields CASRVADTIGANVLTF.

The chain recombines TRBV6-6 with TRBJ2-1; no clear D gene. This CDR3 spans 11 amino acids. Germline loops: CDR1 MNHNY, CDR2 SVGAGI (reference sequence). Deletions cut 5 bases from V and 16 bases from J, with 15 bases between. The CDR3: CASSTAETGFF. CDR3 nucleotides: TGTGCCAGCAGTACGGCCGAAACCGGATTCTTC.

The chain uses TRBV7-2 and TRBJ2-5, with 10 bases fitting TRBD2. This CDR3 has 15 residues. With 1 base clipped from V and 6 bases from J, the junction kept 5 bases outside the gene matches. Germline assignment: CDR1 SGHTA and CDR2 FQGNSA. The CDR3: CASSLESGGGQTQYF. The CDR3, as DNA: TGTGCCAGCAGCTTAGAAAGCGGGGGGGGCCAGACCCAGTACTTC.

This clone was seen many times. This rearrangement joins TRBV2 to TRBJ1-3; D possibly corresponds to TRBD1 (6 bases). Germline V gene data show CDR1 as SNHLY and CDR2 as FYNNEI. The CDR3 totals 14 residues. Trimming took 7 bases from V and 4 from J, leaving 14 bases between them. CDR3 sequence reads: CASTPPRGGNTIYF. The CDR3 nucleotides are TGTGCCAGCACCCCCCCCAGGGGCGGAAACACCATATATTTT.

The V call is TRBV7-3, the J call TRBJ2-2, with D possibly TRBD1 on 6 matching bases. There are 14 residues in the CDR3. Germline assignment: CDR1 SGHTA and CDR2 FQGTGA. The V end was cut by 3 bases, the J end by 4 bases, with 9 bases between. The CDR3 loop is CASSLRTATGELFF. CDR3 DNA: TGTGCCAGCAGCTTGAGGACAGCCACCGGGGAGCTGTTTTTT.

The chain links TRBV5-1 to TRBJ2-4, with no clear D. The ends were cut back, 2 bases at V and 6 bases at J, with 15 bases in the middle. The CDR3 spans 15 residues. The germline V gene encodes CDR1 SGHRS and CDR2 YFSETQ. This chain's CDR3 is CASSFLGGLGNIQYF. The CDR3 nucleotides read TGCGCCAGCAGCTTCCTCGGTGGGCTGGGAAACATTCAGTACTTC.

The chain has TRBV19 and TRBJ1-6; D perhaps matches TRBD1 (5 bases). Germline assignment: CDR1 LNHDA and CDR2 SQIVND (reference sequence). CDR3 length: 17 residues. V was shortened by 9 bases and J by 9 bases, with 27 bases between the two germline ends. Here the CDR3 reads CASTGTLGASKASPLHF. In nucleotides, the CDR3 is TGTGCCAGCACAGGCACACTGGGAGCGAGTAAGGCTTCACCCCTCCACTTT.

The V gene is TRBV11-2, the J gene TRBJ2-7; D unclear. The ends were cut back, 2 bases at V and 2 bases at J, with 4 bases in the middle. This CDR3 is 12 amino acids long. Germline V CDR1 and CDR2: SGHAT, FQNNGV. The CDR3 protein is CASSLNTYEQYF. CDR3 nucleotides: TGTGCCAGCAGCTTAAATACCTACGAGCAGTACTTC.

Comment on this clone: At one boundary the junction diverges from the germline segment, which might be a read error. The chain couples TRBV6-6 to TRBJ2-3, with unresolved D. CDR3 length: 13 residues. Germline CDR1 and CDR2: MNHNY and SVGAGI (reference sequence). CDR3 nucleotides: TGTGCCACCAGTTACGGTTGGACAGATACGCAGTATTTT. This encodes CATSYGWTDTQYF.

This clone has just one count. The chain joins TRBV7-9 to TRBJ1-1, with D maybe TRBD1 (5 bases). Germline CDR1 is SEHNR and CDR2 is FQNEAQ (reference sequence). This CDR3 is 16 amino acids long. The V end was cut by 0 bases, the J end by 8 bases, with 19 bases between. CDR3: CASSLARDLVKGEAFF. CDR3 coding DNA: TGTGCCAGCAGCTTAGCCCGGGACCTGGTTAAGGGCGAAGCTTTCTTT.

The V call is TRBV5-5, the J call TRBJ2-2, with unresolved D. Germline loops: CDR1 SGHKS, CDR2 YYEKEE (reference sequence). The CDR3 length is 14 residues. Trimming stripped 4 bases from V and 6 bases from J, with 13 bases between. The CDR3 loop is CASSPLSFAGELFF. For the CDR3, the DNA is TGTGCCAGCAGCCCACTGAGTTTCGCCGGGGAGCTGTTTTTT.

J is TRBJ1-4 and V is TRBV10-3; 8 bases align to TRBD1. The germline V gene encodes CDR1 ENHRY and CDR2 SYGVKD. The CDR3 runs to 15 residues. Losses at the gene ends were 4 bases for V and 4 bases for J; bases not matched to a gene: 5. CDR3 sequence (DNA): TGTGCCATCAGTGGTTCAGGGGGCGTTAATGAAAAACTGTTTTTT. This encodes CAISGSGGVNEKLFF.

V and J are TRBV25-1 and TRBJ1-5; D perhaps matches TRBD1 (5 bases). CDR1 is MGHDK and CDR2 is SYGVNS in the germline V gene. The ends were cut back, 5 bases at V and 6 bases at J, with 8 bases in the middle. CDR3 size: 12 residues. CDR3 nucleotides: TGTGCCAGCAGTCAGGGTGGTCAGCCCCAGCATTTT. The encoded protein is CASSQGGQPQHF.

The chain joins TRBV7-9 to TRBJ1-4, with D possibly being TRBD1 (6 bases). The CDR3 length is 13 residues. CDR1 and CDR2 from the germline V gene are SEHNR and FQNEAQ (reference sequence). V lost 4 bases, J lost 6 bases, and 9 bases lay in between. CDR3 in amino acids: CASSSRTDEKLFF. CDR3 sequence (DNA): TGTGCCAGCAGCTCCCGGACAGATGAAAAACTGTTTTTT. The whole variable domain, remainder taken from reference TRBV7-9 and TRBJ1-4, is DTGVSQNPRHKITKRGQNVTFRCDPISEHNRLYWYRQTLGQGPEFLTYFQNEAQLEKSRLLSDRFSAERPKGSFSTLEIQRTEQGDSAMYLCASSSRTDEKLFFGSGTQLSVL.